One and the same sample provided the 21 T cell receptor beta chains below, sequenced in a study of cytomegalovirus exposure and HLA in healthy donors. The PCR ran on 60 Vbeta and 13 Jbeta primers. Sequencing used immunoSEQ multiplex PCR; TCRdb keeps in-frame clones, though not all of them. There are 140,000 to 150,000 clones in the sample; about 70% occur only once, and around 1.7% lies in the top ten. What was sequenced was PBMCs. Receptors were obtained from a woman in her thirties or forties in good health and CMV-seronegative.

The rearrangement joins TRBV7-8 to TRBJ1-2; no clear D gene. This CDR3 is built from 13 residues. Germline-derived CDR1 and CDR2 are SGHVS and FQNEAQ. Trimming left V 4 bases short and J 8 bases short, with 14 bases between. The CDR3 is CASSSHSAGGYTF. The CDR3 DNA is TGTGCCAGCAGCTCACATTCGGCGGGGGGCTACACCTTC.

J is TRBJ1-1 and V is TRBV20-1; D unresolved. V lost 3 bases to trimming and J lost 5 bases, with 7 bases between them. The CDR3 has 11 residues. Looked up from germline, CDR1 is DFQATT and CDR2 is SNEGSKA (reference sequence). The CDR3 reads CSARRVTEAFF. CDR3 coding DNA: TGCAGTGCTAGGAGGGTTACTGAAGCTTTCTTT.

The chain employs TRBV27 and TRBJ2-7; 11 nucleotides match TRBD2. J lost 3 bases, V lost 6 bases, and 4 bases had no gene match. The CDR3 has 14 residues. The germline V gene has CDR1 MNHEY and CDR2 SMNVEV (reference sequence). Here the CDR3 DNA reads TGTGCCAGCAGGGACGGACTAGCGGGCTACGAGCAGTACTTC. It translates to CASRDGLAGYEQYF.

This chain connects TRBV27 to TRBJ1-4; TRBD1 might be the D (6 bases). V was clipped by 4 bases and J by 8 bases, with 11 bases between them. CDR1 and CDR2 (germline): MNHEY, SMNVEV (reference sequence). This CDR3 comprises 13 residues. CDR3 protein: CASSYRDGEKLFF. The DNA of the CDR3 is TGTGCCAGCAGTTACAGGGATGGGGAAAAACTGTTTTTT.

The chain employs TRBV18 and TRBJ1-5; tentative D call: TRBD1 (5 bases). In germline, CDR1 is KGHSH, CDR2 LQKENI. Deletions cut 3 bases from V and 0 bases from J, with 12 bases between. The CDR3 spans 16 residues. The CDR3 is CASSPYGGASNQPQHF. As DNA, the CDR3 is TGTGCCAGCTCACCCTATGGTGGGGCTAGCAATCAGCCCCAGCATTTT.

This CDR3 is CASSHGTSGGAEGETQYF. The CDR3 DNA is TGCGCCAGCAGCCACGGGACTAGCGGGGGGGCCGAAGGAGAGACCCAGTACTTC. V usage is TRBV4-1 and J usage is TRBJ2-5, with TRBD2 identical over 16 bases. This CDR3 is built from 18 residues. V lost 3 bases to trimming and J lost 4 bases; unmatched junction nucleotides: 8. Germline V gene data show CDR1 as MGHRA and CDR2 as YSYEKL.

The rearrangement joins TRBV19 to TRBJ2-7; 11 bases are a match to TRBD2. Germline-derived CDR1 and CDR2 are LNHDA and SQIVND (reference sequence). V lost 3 bases, J lost 6 bases, and 7 bases stayed unmatched. This CDR3 is built from 15 residues. The CDR3, as DNA: TGTGCCAGTAGTATTCGAGGACTAGCGGGCTCCGAGCAGTACTTC. The encoded protein is CASSIRGLAGSEQYF.

This clone appeared a few times. V is TRBV7-9 and J is TRBJ2-7, with D possibly matching TRBD1 (6 bases). The CDR3 has 14 amino acids. With 5 bases removed from V and 6 bases from J, the gap between germline ends came to 17 bases. Germline CDR1 SEHNR, CDR2 FQNEAQ (reference sequence). DNA for the CDR3: TGTGCCAGCAGCCCGCCCCAAGGGACAAGCGAGCAGTACTTC. Protein product: CASSPPQGTSEQYF.

The gene calls are TRBV6-5 and TRBJ1-1; a possible D gene is TRBD1 (5 bases). The CDR3 consists of 13 residues. The V end lost 4 bases, the J end lost 4 bases, and 10 bases lay between the germline ends. Germline V gene sequence: CDR1 MNHEY, CDR2 SVGAGI. The CDR3: CASSSGLFTEAFF. Here the CDR3 DNA reads TGTGCCAGCAGTTCGGGACTCTTCACTGAAGCTTTCTTT.

The gene calls are TRBV29-1 and TRBJ2-5; TRBD2 agrees at 10 bases. This CDR3 is 14 amino acids long. J lost 1 base, V lost 4 bases, and 3 bases had no gene match. CDR1 SQVTM and CDR2 ANQGSEA come from the germline V gene. The CDR3 protein is CSVVAGGPQETQYF. CDR3 DNA sequence: TGCAGCGTTGTAGCGGGGGGACCCCAAGAGACCCAGTACTTC.

The chain links TRBV5-1 to TRBJ2-7; unclear D gene. The CDR3 covers 15 residues. Trimming took off 1 base at V and 0 bases at J, with 11 bases between the two ends. The germline V gene has CDR1 SGHRS and CDR2 YFSETQ. The CDR3 here is CASSLYAGHSYEQYF. In nucleotides, the CDR3 is TGCGCCAGCAGCTTGTATGCAGGTCACTCCTACGAGCAGTACTTC.

The V call is TRBV19, the J call TRBJ1-2; TRBD1 agrees at 9 bases. Germline V gene data show CDR1 as LNHDA and CDR2 as SQIVND (reference sequence). The CDR3 runs to 13 residues. Trimming cost V 7 bases and J 5 bases; bases outside gene matches: 5. CDR3 DNA: TGTGCCAGTAAACGACAGGGGGTGTATGGCTACACCTTC. This codes for CASKRQGVYGYTF.

This clone was detected only once. This chain links TRBV19 with TRBJ2-2, with D uncertain. Germline lookup yields CDR1 LNHDA and CDR2 SQIVND (reference sequence). Between the trimmed V and J ends, which lost 8 bases and 3 bases, there was a span of 13 bases. This CDR3 is built from 14 residues. The CDR3 here is CASGYRSYTGELFF. The CDR3 nucleotides read TGTGCCAGTGGGTATCGGAGTTACACCGGGGAGCTGTTTTTT. The whole variable domain, remainder taken from reference TRBV19 and TRBJ2-2, is DGGITQSPKYLFRKEGQNVTLSCEQNLNHDAMYWYRQDPGQGLRLIYYSQIVNDFQKGDIAEGYSVSREKKESFPLTVTSAQKNPTAFYLCASGYRSYTGELFFGEGSRLTVL.

Only one count was recorded for this clone. The chain joins TRBV5-4 to TRBJ1-2; the D gene is possibly TRBD1 (6 bases). Germline CDR1 is SGHNT and CDR2 is YYREEE (reference sequence). The CDR3 consists of 14 residues. Trimming stripped 0 bases from V and 6 bases from J, with 12 bases between. CDR3 bases: TGTGCCAGCAGCTTGGCCGGGGGGCCTCATGGCTACACCTTC. This encodes CASSLAGGPHGYTF.

V and J are TRBV5-1 and TRBJ2-7, with 10 bases lining up with TRBD2. The CDR3 consists of 16 residues. Trimming removed 2 bases from V and 0 bases from J; junction bases left unmatched: 5. Germline V gene data show CDR1 as SGHRS and CDR2 as YFSETQ. The DNA of the CDR3 is TGCGCCAGCAGCTTAGTAGCGGGGGGCCCCTCCTACGAGCAGTACTTC. It encodes CASSLVAGGPSYEQYF.

As DNA, the CDR3 is TGCGCCAGCCGTGGGACCGCGGGAAACACTGAAGCTTTCTTT. As protein: CASRGTAGNTEAFF. The rearrangement links TRBV5-1 to TRBJ1-1; TRBD1 might be the D (5 bases). CDR3 length: 14 amino acids. V was shortened by 7 bases and J by 2 bases, with 15 bases between the two germline ends. Per germline, CDR1 SGHRS and CDR2 YFSETQ.

The chain employs TRBV6-1 and TRBJ2-7; 10 nucleotides agree with TRBD2. V shed 7 bases, J shed 3 bases, and the junction held 9 bases outside the gene matches. The CDR3 length is 15 residues. The germline V gene encodes CDR1 MNHNS and CDR2 SASEGT. In nucleotides, the CDR3 is TGTGCCAGCACCTCTGGGACTAGCGATAGCTACGAGCAGTACTTC. Protein: CASTSGTSDSYEQYF.

The chain links TRBV10-3 to TRBJ2-4; D is undetermined. V was clipped by 2 bases and J by 0 bases, with 14 bases between them. Germline V gene sequence: CDR1 ENHRY, CDR2 SYGVKD. The CDR3 consists of 17 residues. The CDR3 sequence is CAISEHSPGQAKNIQYF. The CDR3 DNA reads as TGTGCCATCAGTGAGCACTCCCCAGGCCAAGCCAAAAACATTCAGTACTTC.

In DNA, the CDR3 is TGTGCCAGCAGCGTAGGAGGGGGAGTAGGCGAAAAACTGTTTTTT. It is translated as CASSVGGGVGEKLFF. The rearrangement uses TRBV9 and TRBJ1-4; possibly TRBD1 for D (6 bases). In germline, CDR1 is SGDLS, CDR2 YYNGEE. The ends were cut back, 0 bases at V and 8 bases at J, with 14 bases in the middle. The CDR3 covers 15 residues.

CDR3 bases: TGCGCCAGCAGCCTAGGGACTAGCGGATACAATGAGCAGTTCTTC. Amino acids: CASSLGTSGYNEQFF. The chain is built from TRBV5-1 and TRBJ2-1; the match to TRBD2 covers 11 bases. The CDR3 spans 15 residues. V was pared by 4 bases and J by 4 bases, with 4 bases of the junction left unmatched. The germline gives CDR1 SGHRS, CDR2 YFSETQ.

The chain is built from TRBV7-8 and TRBJ2-7; TRBD2 might be the D (5 bases). The CDR3 length is 17 residues. Trimming took 1 base from V and 0 from J, leaving 16 bases between them. Germline loops: CDR1 SGHVS, CDR2 FQNEAQ. The CDR3 DNA sequence: TGTGCCAGCAGCTTAGTACGCACCGTCGGGGTCTCCTACGAGCAGTACTTC. Translating it yields CASSLVRTVGVSYEQYF.